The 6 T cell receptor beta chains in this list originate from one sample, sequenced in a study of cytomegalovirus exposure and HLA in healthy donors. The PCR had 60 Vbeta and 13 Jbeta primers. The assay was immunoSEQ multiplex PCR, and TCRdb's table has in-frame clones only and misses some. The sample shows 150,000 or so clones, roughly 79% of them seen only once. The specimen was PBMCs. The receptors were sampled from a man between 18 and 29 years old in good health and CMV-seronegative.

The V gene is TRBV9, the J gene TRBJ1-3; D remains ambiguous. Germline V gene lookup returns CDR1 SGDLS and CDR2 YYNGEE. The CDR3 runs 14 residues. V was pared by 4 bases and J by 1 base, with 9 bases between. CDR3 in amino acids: CASSTEVSGNTIYF. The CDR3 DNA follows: TGTGCCAGCAGCACTGAGGTGTCTGGAAACACCATATATTTT.

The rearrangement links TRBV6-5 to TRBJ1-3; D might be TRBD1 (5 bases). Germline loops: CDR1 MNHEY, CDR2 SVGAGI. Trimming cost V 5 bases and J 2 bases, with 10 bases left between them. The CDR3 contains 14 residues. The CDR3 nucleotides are TGTGCCAGCAGTAGGACAATAGCTGGAAACACCATATATTTT. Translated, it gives CASSRTIAGNTIYF.

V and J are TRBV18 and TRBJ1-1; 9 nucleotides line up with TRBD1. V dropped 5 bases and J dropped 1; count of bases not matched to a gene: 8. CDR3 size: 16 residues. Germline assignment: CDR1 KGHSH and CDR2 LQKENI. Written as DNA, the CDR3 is TGTGCCAGCTCATCTTCCGGGACAGGGCCGAACACTGAAGCTTTCTTT. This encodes CASSSSGTGPNTEAFF.

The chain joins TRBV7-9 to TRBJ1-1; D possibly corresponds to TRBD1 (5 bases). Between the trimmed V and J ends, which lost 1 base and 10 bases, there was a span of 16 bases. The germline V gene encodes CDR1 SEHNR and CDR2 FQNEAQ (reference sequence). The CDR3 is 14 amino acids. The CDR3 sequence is CASSLELKSGRAFF. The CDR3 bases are TGTGCCAGCAGCTTAGAGTTAAAGTCAGGGCGAGCTTTCTTT.

CDR3 loop: CASRLRGNEKLFF. The CDR3 DNA is TGTGCCAGCAGACTCCGGGGTAATGAAAAACTGTTTTTT. J is TRBJ1-4 and V is TRBV5-6; D is ambiguous. V was trimmed by 5 bases and J by 4 bases, leaving 9 bases between them. In germline, CDR1 is SGHDT, CDR2 YYEEEE. This CDR3 spans 13 amino acids.

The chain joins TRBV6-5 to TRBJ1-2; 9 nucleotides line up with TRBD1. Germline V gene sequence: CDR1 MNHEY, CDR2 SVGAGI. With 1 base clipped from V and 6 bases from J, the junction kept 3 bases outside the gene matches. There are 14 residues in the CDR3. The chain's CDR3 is CASSYLRDRDGYTF. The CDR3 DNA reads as TGTGCCAGCAGTTACTTAAGGGACAGGGATGGCTACACCTTC.